The 4 T cell receptor beta chains below come from one sample, sequenced in a study of blood T cell repertoires in COVID-19. Only in-frame clones appear in the TCRdb table, and some are missing; sequencing was by immunoSEQ multiplex PCR. Counted here are 150,000 to 200,000 clones, 83% occurring once; the ten biggest clones make up roughly 19%. Specimen: peripheral blood. These receptors came from a woman between 65 and 79 years old who had recovered from COVID-19.

In its sample, this clone was seen once. The chain couples TRBV19 to TRBJ1-5; D perhaps matches TRBD1 (5 bases). Germline V gene lookup returns CDR1 LNHDA and CDR2 SQIVND (reference sequence). Trimming removed 6 bases at V and 4 bases at J, with 19 bases between. This CDR3 spans 16 amino acids. CDR3 DNA: TGTGCCAGTAGGATGCAGGGAGGACTGGCGAATCAGCCCCAGCATTTT. Translated: CASRMQGGLANQPQHF. The full variable domain, with the rest looked up from reference TRBV19 and TRBJ1-5, is DGGITQSPKYLFRKEGQNVTLSCEQNLNHDAMYWYRQDPGQGLRLIYYSQIVNDFQKGDIAEGYSVSREKKESFPLTVTSAQKNPTAFYLCASRMQGGLANQPQHFGDGTRLSIL.

The V gene is TRBV6-6, the J gene TRBJ2-1; D is uncertain. The V and J ends lost 2 bases and 7 bases respectively, with 12 bases between them. Looked up from germline, CDR1 is MNHNY and CDR2 is SVGAGI (reference sequence). The CDR3 has 14 amino acids. This CDR3 is CASSYPGSWNEQFF. The CDR3 nucleotides are TGTGCCAGCAGTTACCCGGGTTCTTGGAATGAGCAGTTCTTC.

V usage is TRBV5-1 and J usage is TRBJ2-7, with 9 positions matching TRBD1. CDR3 size: 14 residues. Germline V lookup: CDR1 SGHRS, CDR2 YFSETQ. After removal of 4 bases from V and 2 bases from J, the junction contained 4 bases not matched to a gene. CDR3 sequence (DNA): TGCGCCAGCAGCCCAGGGACAGGGACCTACGAGCAGTACTTC. It is translated as CASSPGTGTYEQYF.

The V call is TRBV5-1, the J call TRBJ1-2; 10 nucleotides agree with TRBD1. Germline CDR1 reads SGHRS; CDR2 reads YFSETQ. CDR3 length: 16 residues. V was pared by 0 bases and J by 5 bases, with 7 bases of the junction left unmatched. CDR3 residues: CASSLGQGAGLYGYTF. In nucleotides, the CDR3 is TGCGCCAGCAGCTTGGGACAGGGGGCCGGTTTGTATGGCTACACCTTC.